A single sample gave rise to the 28 T cell receptor beta chains below, sequenced in a study of control samples from healthy donors and cancer patients. Assay: immunoSEQ multiplex PCR; the TCRdb copy retains only in-frame clones and omits some. The table shows tens of thousands of clones, with about 93% occurring only once. Input material: PBMCs. Receptors originate from a woman in her forties or fifties with head and neck cancer.

The chain is built from TRBV28 and TRBJ1-2; D perhaps matches TRBD1 (5 bases). The CDR3 is made up of 13 amino acids. CDR1 is MDHEN, CDR2 SYDVKM, per germline. V shed 1 base and J shed 8 bases, with 11 bases lying between them. This CDR3 reads CASSLFAEGGYTF. CDR3 sequence (DNA): TGTGCCAGCAGTTTATTCGCAGAGGGGGGCTACACCTTC.

Here the CDR3 DNA reads TGTGCCAGCAGTTTATCGGGCGGTTCACCCCTCCACTTT. Translation gives CASSLSGGSPLHF. The V call is TRBV12-3 or TRBV12-4, the J call TRBJ1-6; D unresolved. Between the trimmed V and J ends, which lost 2 bases and 9 bases, there was a span of 8 bases. The CDR3 covers 13 residues.

Here the CDR3 reads CASSYSGTGNYGYTF. The CDR3 DNA reads as TGTGCCAGCAGTTACTCCGGGACAGGGAACTATGGCTACACCTTC. The chain is built from TRBV27 and TRBJ1-2; 9 bases fit TRBD1. Germline V gene data show CDR1 as MNHEY and CDR2 as SMNVEV (reference sequence). V lost 4 bases to trimming and J lost 2 bases; unmatched junction nucleotides: 5. The CDR3 has 15 amino acids.

The chain uses TRBV5-1 and TRBJ2-3; 9 bases match TRBD1. V shed 5 bases, J shed 4 bases, and the junction held 8 bases outside the gene matches. This CDR3 has 15 amino acids. Per germline, CDR1 SGHRS and CDR2 YFSETQ. The CDR3, as DNA: TGCGCCAGCAGGCTCCGGGACAGGGCGGCAGATACGCAGTATTTT. It yields the protein CASRLRDRAADTQYF.

The CDR3 sequence is CASSQTGLGETQYF. DNA for the CDR3: TGCGCCAGCAGCCAAACGGGGCTAGGGGAGACCCAGTACTTC. The chain recombines TRBV4-1 with TRBJ2-5; tentatively, D is TRBD1 or TRBD2 (5 bases each). The V gene lost 2 bases and the J gene lost 5 bases, with 12 bases spanning the gap. Germline lookup yields CDR1 MGHRA and CDR2 YSYEKL. The CDR3 loop spans 14 amino acids.

The CDR3 loop reads CASSRGRGGSYNEQFF. In DNA form, the CDR3 reads TGTGCCAGCAGTCGCGGCCGGGGAGGATCCTACAATGAGCAGTTCTTC. The chain employs TRBV3-1 (or the pseudogene TRBV3-2) and TRBJ2-1; TRBD2 might be the D (6 bases). Trimming left V 6 bases short and J 1 base short, with 16 bases between. This CDR3 has 16 residues. Germline loops: CDR1 LGHDT, CDR2 YNNKEL (reference sequence).

The gene calls are TRBV5-4 and TRBJ1-4, with 9 bases fitting TRBD1. Germline V gene lookup returns CDR1 SGHNT and CDR2 YYREEE (reference sequence). Losses at the gene ends were 1 base for V and 4 bases for J; bases not matched to a gene: 8. This CDR3 is built from 17 residues. This CDR3 is CASSLKQGAEGNEKLFF. In DNA, the CDR3 is TGTGCCAGCAGCTTGAAACAGGGGGCCGAAGGTAATGAAAAACTGTTTTTT.

The J gene is TRBJ2-3, the V gene TRBV12-5, with no clear D. The ends were cut back, 1 base at V and 6 bases at J, with 11 bases in the middle. This CDR3 region has 14 residues. Germline assignment: CDR1 LGHNT and CDR2 FRNRAP. The CDR3 loop is CASGLEPAWDTQYF. The CDR3 DNA is TGTGCTAGTGGTTTGGAACCAGCGTGGGATACGCAGTATTTT.

The J gene is TRBJ1-6, the V gene TRBV7-2, with D maybe TRBD1 (6 bases). Germline CDR1 SGHTA, CDR2 FQGNSA. This CDR3 has 14 amino acids. V gave up 6 bases and J gave up 10 bases, with 16 bases separating them. This CDR3 reads CASRLGALKSPLHF. CDR3 nucleotides: TGTGCCAGCAGATTGGGGGCGCTTAAGTCACCCCTCCACTTT. The full variable domain, with the rest looked up from reference TRBV7-2 and TRBJ1-6, is GAGVSQSPSNKVTEKGKDVELRCDPISGHTALYWYRQSLGQGLEFLIYFQGNSAPDKSGLPSDRFSAERTGGSVSTLTIQRTQQEDSAVYLCASRLGALKSPLHFGNGTRLTVT.

V gene TRBV4-1 combines with J gene TRBJ2-7; a possible D gene is TRBD2 (6 bases). The length of the CDR3 is 14 residues. The germline CDR1 and CDR2 sequences are MGHRA and YSYEKL. The V end lost 4 bases, the J end lost 4 bases, and 14 bases lay between the germline ends. The CDR3 spells CASSPGVFQYEQYF. CDR3 nucleotide sequence: TGCGCCAGCAGCCCGGGGGTTTTCCAATACGAGCAGTACTTC.

This chain joins TRBV3-1 (or the pseudogene TRBV3-2) and TRBJ2-7, with TRBD1 matching 9 bases. Trimming took 0 bases from V and 2 from J; bases not matched to a gene: 17. The germline CDR1 and CDR2 sequences are LGHDT and YNNKEL (reference sequence). CDR3 length equals 20 residues. DNA for the CDR3: TGTGCCAGCAGCCAAGACCCCCCGGGACAGGGAAAATTAGGCACCTACGAGCAGTACTTC. Amino acids: CASSQDPPGQGKLGTYEQYF.

This clone has only one observation. One end of the junction is discordant with germline, which a read error may explain. This chain links TRBV10-1 with TRBJ2-3; 8 nucleotides match TRBD2. This CDR3 region has 14 residues. The germline gives CDR1 WNHNN, CDR2 SYGVQD (reference sequence). As DNA, the CDR3 is TGCGCCAGCAGTGAGTCGATTAGGGCGGGGGGCCAAAATTTT. Its translation is CASSESIRAGGQNF.

V usage is TRBV7-2 and J usage is TRBJ1-6; 7 bases line up with TRBD1. The CDR3 sequence is 14 residues long. V was pared by 8 bases and J by 10 bases, with 11 bases of the junction left unmatched. The V gene's germline CDR1 is SGHTA and CDR2 FQGNSA. The CDR3 region has the DNA TGTGCCAGCCAGGGGGGTGCAGGTCGCTCACCCCTCCACTTT. Amino acids: CASQGGAGRSPLHF.

V and J are TRBV30 and TRBJ1-4, with D perhaps matching TRBD1 (5 bases). Germline values: CDR1 GTSNPN, CDR2 SVGIG (reference sequence). The length of the CDR3 is 13 residues. Between the trimmed V and J ends, which lost 4 bases and 5 bases, there was a span of 11 bases. The CDR3 is CAWTAGRNEKLFF. CDR3 DNA: TGTGCCTGGACGGCAGGGCGGAATGAAAAACTGTTTTTT.

This clone has a single count. The chain couples TRBV30 to TRBJ1-6, with a weak D call TRBD1 (5 bases). The germline gives CDR1 GTSNPN, CDR2 SVGIG (reference sequence). The V gene lost 2 bases and the J gene lost 8 bases, with 19 bases spanning the gap. This CDR3 has 16 amino acids. The CDR3 DNA reads as TGTGCCTGGAGTCTCTCGGGGGGGACGGTGGATTCACCCCTCCACTTT. It is translated as CAWSLSGGTVDSPLHF.

J is TRBJ2-2 and V is TRBV3-1 (or the pseudogene TRBV3-2), with 10 nucleotides matching TRBD2. The germline V gene has CDR1 LGHDT and CDR2 YNNKEL (reference sequence). This CDR3 spans 15 amino acids. With V trimmed by 5 bases and J by 6 bases, 6 bases remained unmatched. The CDR3 nucleotides read TGTGCCAGCAGCACTTGGAGCGGGGGGGCCGGGGAGCTGTTTTTT. This encodes CASSTWSGGAGELFF.

The rearrangement uses TRBV4-1 and TRBJ1-1; D remains ambiguous. CDR1 and CDR2 (germline): MGHRA, YSYEKL. V lost 1 base and J lost 7, with 7 bases in between. This CDR3 is built from 12 residues. CDR3 loop: CASSQVRSEAFF. The CDR3 region has the DNA TGCGCCAGCAGCCAAGTGCGGAGTGAAGCTTTCTTT.

The chain has TRBV3-1 (or the pseudogene TRBV3-2) and TRBJ2-5; the match to TRBD2 covers 9 bases. The CDR3 is 13 amino acids. The V and J ends lost 9 bases and 1 base, in that order; junction bases with no gene match: 3. Germline V gene lookup returns CDR1 LGHDT and CDR2 YNNKEL (reference sequence). CDR3 nucleotide sequence: TGTGCCAGTCTGACTAGCGGCCAAGAGACCCAGTACTTC. Its translation: CASLTSGQETQYF.

V usage is TRBV5-1 and J usage is TRBJ1-1; D uncertain. The CDR3 spans 14 residues. V lost 0 bases to trimming and J lost 1 base, with 7 bases between them. The V gene's germline CDR1 is SGHRS and CDR2 YFSETQ. CDR3 sequence reads: CASSLATWNTEAFF. As DNA, the CDR3 is TGCGCCAGCAGCTTGGCGACCTGGAACACTGAAGCTTTCTTT. The full variable domain, completed using reference TRBV5-1 and TRBJ1-1, is KAGVTQTPRYLIKTRGQQVTLSCSPISGHRSVSWYQQTPGQGLQFLFEYFSETQRNKGNFPGRFSGRQFSNSRSEMNVSTLELGDSALYLCASSLATWNTEAFFGQGTRLTVV.

This chain joins TRBV10-2 and TRBJ2-7; 9 positions match TRBD1. V trimming: 6 bases; J trimming: 3 bases; junction bases outside the gene matches: 6. Germline V lookup: CDR1 WSHSY, CDR2 SAAADI. CDR3 length: 14 amino acids. CDR3 nucleotides: TGCGCCAGCAGAGGGAGGACAGGGGACTACGAGCAGTACTTC. This sequence encodes CASRGRTGDYEQYF.

This chain connects TRBV5-5 to TRBJ2-1, with 12 positions matching TRBD1. CDR1 SGHKS and CDR2 YYEKEE come from the germline V gene (reference sequence). The length of the CDR3 is 15 residues. The junction had 3 bases not matched to a gene; V was cut back by 2 bases and J by 6 bases. The CDR3: CASSLGTGGRNEQFF. In nucleotides, the CDR3 is TGTGCCAGCAGCTTAGGGACAGGGGGCCGCAATGAGCAGTTCTTC.

The chain has TRBV29-1 and TRBJ2-7; D uncertain. The germline V gene has CDR1 SQVTM and CDR2 ANQGSEA. This CDR3 comprises 13 residues. V was clipped by 1 base and J by 4 bases, with 11 bases between them. The CDR3 DNA is TGCAGCGTTGAAGTGGGCGGATCTTACGAGCAGTACTTC. As protein: CSVEVGGSYEQYF.

Only a few counts were recorded for this clone. This sequence joins TRBV2 and TRBJ2-3, with no clear D. Looked up from germline, CDR1 is SNHLY and CDR2 is FYNNEI. Trimming shortened V by 3 bases and J by 4 bases, and 5 bases separated the two germline ends. The CDR3 runs 12 residues. Written as DNA, the CDR3 is TGTGCCAGCAGTGATAGGGCAGATACGCAGTATTTT. Amino acids: CASSDRADTQYF.

The chain employs TRBV25-1 and TRBJ2-7; D is uncertain. Germline CDR1 is MGHDK and CDR2 is SYGVNS. CDR3 length equals 11 residues. V dropped 6 bases and J dropped 3 bases, with 6 bases sitting between them. Here the CDR3 reads CASSIYYEQYF. The DNA for the CDR3 is TGTGCCAGCAGCATATACTACGAGCAGTACTTC.

The gene calls are TRBV6-6 and TRBJ2-3, with 12 bases matching TRBD2. Germline V gene data show CDR1 as MNHNY and CDR2 as SVGAGI (reference sequence). The V and J ends lost 4 bases and 5 bases, in that order; junction bases with no gene match: 7. The CDR3 contains 16 residues. CDR3 sequence reads: CASSSTSGGDLDTQYF. CDR3 coding DNA: TGTGCCAGCAGTTCGACTAGCGGGGGCGATTTAGATACGCAGTATTTT.

V usage is TRBV6-5 and J usage is TRBJ1-1; D not resolved. V lost 6 bases to trimming and J lost 8 bases, with 19 bases between them. The CDR3 covers 14 residues. CDR1 is MNHEY and CDR2 is SVGAGI in the germline V gene. This CDR3 is CASSLPRGPHEAFF. The DNA of the CDR3 is TGTGCCAGCAGCCTGCCCCGTGGGCCCCACGAAGCTTTCTTT.

The V call is TRBV11-2, the J call TRBJ2-7; TRBD2 agrees at 14 bases. J gave up 6 bases and V 4 bases, and 5 bases lay outside the gene matches. This CDR3 spans 15 amino acids. Germline assignment: CDR1 SGHAT and CDR2 FQNNGV. The CDR3 DNA is TGTGCCAGCAGCTCGACTAGCGGGAGGGCCGGCGAGCAGTACTTC. Protein: CASSSTSGRAGEQYF.

The rearrangement links TRBV6-5 to TRBJ1-1, with D perhaps TRBD1 (5 bases). CDR1 is MNHEY, CDR2 SVGAGI, per germline. The length of the CDR3 is 13 residues. V was clipped by 2 bases and J by 7 bases, with 11 bases between them. The CDR3 is CASSYEVDSEAFF. CDR3 nucleotide sequence: TGTGCCAGCAGTTACGAGGTAGACAGTGAAGCTTTCTTT.